The clone carrying this TCR beta chain was counted ten times or more. Its target is not known. This sample is drawn from a study of T cell repertoires in cytomegalovirus infection. Overall study context: CMV infection and matching HLA type were both indicated by public TCR beta signatures.

MiXCR, run by TCRdb on the reads, gives a single entry per CDR3 protein. The table includes almost 500,000 distinct CDR3 sequences, about 10% detected once. This CDR3 region has 15 residues. V was cut by 0 bases and J by 1 base, with 12 bases left in between. Germline loops: CDR1 DFQATT, CDR2 SNEGSKA (reference sequence). The study's findings and limits: There were HLA-C-restricted CMV-specific TCR beta clonotypes dominating the ex vivo response. Accumulated public TCR beta family frequency recognized individuals carrying CMV together with the relevant HLA.

The sequenced sample was PBMCs. The sequence was collected from a human donor in good health (CMV status not recorded). Some clones in this sample may be carry-over from other donors' samples. The chain is built from TRBV20-1 and TRBJ1-1; D remains ambiguous. CDR3 sequence (DNA): TGCAGTGCTAGAGATGACTGGCTTACGAACACTGAAGCTTTCTTT. It is translated as CSARDDWLTNTEAFF.